Here is one T cell receptor beta chain with its context. The data derive from a study of blood T cell repertoires in COVID-19. Study context: Acute-phase and convalescent COVID-19 samples originated in the United States, Italy and Spain. PBMCs, B-cell-depleted T cells, or T cells were the source of the cDNA or gDNA that made up the material.

Clones were read by immunoSEQ multiplex PCR, and TCRdb kept only the in-frame ones, dropping some. The sample holds about 83,000 clones; around 86% are singletons and the top ten take roughly 8%. Between the trimmed V and J ends, which lost 0 bases and 10 bases, there was a span of 11 bases. CDR3 length equals 14 residues. Germline CDR1 and CDR2: SGDLS and YYNGEE. What was sequenced was peripheral blood. This TCR was sampled from a man older than 75 with active or convalescent COVID-19. This sequence joins TRBV9 and TRBJ1-6; a weak D match, TRBD1 (5 bases). CDR3 coding DNA: TGTGCCAGCAGCGTAGACCTCCGGGGGTCACCCCTCCACTTT. Translation: CASSVDLRGSPLHF.